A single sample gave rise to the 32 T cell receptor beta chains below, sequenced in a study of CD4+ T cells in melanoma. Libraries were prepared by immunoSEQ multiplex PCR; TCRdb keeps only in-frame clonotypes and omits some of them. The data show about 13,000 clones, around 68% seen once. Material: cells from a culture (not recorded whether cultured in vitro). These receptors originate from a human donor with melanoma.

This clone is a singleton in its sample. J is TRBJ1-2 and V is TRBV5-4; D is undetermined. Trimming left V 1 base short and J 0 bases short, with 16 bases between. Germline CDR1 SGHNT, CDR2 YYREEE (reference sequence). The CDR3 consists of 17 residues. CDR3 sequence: CASSLKLGEGANYGYTF. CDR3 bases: TGTGCCAGCAGCTTGAAGCTGGGAGAGGGAGCTAACTATGGCTACACCTTC.

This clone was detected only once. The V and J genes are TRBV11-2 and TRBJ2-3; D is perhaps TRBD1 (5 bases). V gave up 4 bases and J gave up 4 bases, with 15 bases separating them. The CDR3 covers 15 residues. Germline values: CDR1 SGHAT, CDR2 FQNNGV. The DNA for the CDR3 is TGTGCCAGCAGCTCCTTCAAGGGGCCGGCAGATACGCAGTATTTT. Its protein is CASSSFKGPADTQYF.

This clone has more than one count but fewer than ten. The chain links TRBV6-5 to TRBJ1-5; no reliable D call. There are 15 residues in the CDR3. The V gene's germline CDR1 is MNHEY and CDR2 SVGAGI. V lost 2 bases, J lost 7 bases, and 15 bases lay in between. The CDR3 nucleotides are TGTGCCAGCAGTTACGGTAGGAGTCCGAAGCAGCCCCAGCATTTT. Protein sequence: CASSYGRSPKQPQHF.

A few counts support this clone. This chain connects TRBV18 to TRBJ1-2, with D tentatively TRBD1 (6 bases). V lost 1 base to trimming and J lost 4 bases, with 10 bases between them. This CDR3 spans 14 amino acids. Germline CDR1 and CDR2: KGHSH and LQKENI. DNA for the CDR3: TGTGCCAGCTCACCACAACAGGGATTCTATGGCTACACCTTC. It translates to CASSPQQGFYGYTF.

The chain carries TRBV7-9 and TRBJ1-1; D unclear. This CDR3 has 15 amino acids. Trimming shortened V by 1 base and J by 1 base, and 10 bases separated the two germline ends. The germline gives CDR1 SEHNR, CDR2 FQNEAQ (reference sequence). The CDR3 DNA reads TGTGCCAGCAGCTTAGGACTAGGGAGGAACACTGAAGCTTTCTTT. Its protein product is CASSLGLGRNTEAFF.

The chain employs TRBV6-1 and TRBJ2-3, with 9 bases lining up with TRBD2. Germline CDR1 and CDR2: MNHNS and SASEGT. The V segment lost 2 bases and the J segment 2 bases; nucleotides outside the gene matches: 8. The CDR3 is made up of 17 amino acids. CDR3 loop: CASSERFLAGTTDTQYF. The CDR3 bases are TGTGCCAGCAGTGAACGGTTTCTAGCGGGGACCACAGATACGCAGTATTTT.

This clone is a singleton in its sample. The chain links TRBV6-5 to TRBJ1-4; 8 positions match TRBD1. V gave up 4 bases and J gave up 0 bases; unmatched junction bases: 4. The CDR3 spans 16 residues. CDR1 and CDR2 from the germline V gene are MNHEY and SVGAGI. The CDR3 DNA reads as TGTGCCAGCAGTTTGGGACAGGTGGCAACTAATGAAAAACTGTTTTTT. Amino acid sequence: CASSLGQVATNEKLFF.

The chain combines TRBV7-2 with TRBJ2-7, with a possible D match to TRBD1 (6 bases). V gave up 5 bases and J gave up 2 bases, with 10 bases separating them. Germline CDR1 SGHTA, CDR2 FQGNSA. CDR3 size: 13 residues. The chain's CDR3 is CASSLDRTYEQYF. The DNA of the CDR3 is TGTGCCAGCAGCCTCGACAGGACCTACGAGCAGTACTTC.

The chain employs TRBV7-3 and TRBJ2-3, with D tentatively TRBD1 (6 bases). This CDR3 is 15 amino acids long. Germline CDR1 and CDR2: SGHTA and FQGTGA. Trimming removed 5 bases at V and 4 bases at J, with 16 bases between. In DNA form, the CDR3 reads TGTGCCAGCAGCCCGGGGACATTCGCCCCAGATACGCAGTATTTT. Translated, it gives CASSPGTFAPDTQYF.

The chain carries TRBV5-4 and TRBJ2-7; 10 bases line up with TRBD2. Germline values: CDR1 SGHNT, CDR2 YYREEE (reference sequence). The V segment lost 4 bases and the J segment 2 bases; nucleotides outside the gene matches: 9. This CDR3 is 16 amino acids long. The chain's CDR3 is CASSRIGLAGAYEQYF. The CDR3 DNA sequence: TGTGCCAGCAGCCGGATTGGGCTAGCGGGGGCCTACGAGCAGTACTTC.

The chain's CDR3 is CASSSTDRVHEQFF. Here the CDR3 DNA reads TGTGCCAGTAGTTCAACCGACAGGGTCCATGAGCAGTTCTTC. This chain links TRBV19 with TRBJ2-1; 7 bases line up with TRBD1. The CDR3 is made up of 14 amino acids. Looked up from germline, CDR1 is LNHDA and CDR2 is SQIVND (reference sequence). The junction had 9 bases not matched to a gene; V was cut back by 5 bases and J by 8 bases.

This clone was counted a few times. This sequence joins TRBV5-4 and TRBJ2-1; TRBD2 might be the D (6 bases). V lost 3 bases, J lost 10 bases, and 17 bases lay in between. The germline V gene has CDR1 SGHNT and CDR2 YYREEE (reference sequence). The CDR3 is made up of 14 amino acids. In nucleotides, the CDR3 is TGTGCCAGCAGCTCGACTGGCGGGGCTAGGGAGCAGTTCTTC. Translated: CASSSTGGAREQFF.

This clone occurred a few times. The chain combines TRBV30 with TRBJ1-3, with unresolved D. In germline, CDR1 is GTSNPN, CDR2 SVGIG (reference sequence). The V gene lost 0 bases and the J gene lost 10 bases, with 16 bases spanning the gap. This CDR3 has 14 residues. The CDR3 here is CAWSVRRGGLTIYF. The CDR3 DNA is TGTGCCTGGAGTGTGAGGCGGGGAGGGCTGACCATATATTTT.

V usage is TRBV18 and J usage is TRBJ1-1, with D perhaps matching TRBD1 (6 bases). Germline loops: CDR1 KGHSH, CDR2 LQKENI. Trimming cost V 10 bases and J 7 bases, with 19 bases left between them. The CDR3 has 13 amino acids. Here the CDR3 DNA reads TGTGCCACGTCCCTTGAGACAGGTCTTGAAGCTTTCTTT. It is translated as CATSLETGLEAFF. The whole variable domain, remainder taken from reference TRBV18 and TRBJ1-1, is NAGVMQNPRHLVRRRGQEARLRCSPMKGHSHVYWYRQLPEEGLKFMVYLQKENIIDESGMPKERFSAEFPKEGPSILRIQQVVRGDSAAYFCATSLETGLEAFFGQGTRLTVV.

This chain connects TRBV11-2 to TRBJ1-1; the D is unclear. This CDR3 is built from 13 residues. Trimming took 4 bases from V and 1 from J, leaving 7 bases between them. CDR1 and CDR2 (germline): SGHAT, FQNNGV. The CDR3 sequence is CASSSDWNTEAFF. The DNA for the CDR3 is TGTGCCAGCAGCTCTGATTGGAACACTGAAGCTTTCTTT.

DNA of the CDR3: TGCGCCAGCAGCTTGGGACGACAGCTGAGCTCCTACGAGCAGTACTTC. Its protein product is CASSLGRQLSSYEQYF. The genes are TRBV5-1 and TRBJ2-7, with D possibly being TRBD1 (5 bases). V was trimmed by 0 bases and J by 0 bases, leaving 13 bases between them. The CDR3 has 16 residues. Germline V gene data show CDR1 as SGHRS and CDR2 as YFSETQ.

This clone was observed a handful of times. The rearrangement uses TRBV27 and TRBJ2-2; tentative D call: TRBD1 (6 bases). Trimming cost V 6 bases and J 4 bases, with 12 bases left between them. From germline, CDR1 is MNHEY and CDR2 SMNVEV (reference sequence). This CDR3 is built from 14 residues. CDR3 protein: CASRLTGITGELFF. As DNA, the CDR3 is TGTGCCAGCAGACTTACAGGGATCACCGGGGAGCTGTTTTTT.

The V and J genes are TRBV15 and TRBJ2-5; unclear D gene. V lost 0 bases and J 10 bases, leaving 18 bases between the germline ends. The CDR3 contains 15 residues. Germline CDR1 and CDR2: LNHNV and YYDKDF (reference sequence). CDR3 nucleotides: TGTGCCACCAGCAGAGATTTGGCGGACCCGAGAAGCCAGTACTTC. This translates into CATSRDLADPRSQYF.

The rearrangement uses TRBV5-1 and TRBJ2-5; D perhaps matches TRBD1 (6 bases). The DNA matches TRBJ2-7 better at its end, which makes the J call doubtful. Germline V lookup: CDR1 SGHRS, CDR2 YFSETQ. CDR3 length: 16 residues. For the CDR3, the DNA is TGCGCCAGCAGCTTGGCCAGCGGATCGGACAGCCACGAGCAGTACTTC. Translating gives CASSLASGSDSHEQYF.

CDR3 nucleotides: TGTGCCAGCAGCCCGCGGAGGAGGTCGGCGTCGGCGTACACAGATACGCAGTATTTT. It codes for CASSPRRRSASAYTDTQYF. The J gene is TRBJ2-3, the V gene TRBV5-4; D is perhaps TRBD2 (5 bases). CDR3 length: 19 amino acids. Between the trimmed V and J ends, which lost 4 bases and 2 bases, there was a span of 26 bases. CDR1 is SGHNT and CDR2 is YYREEE in the germline V gene (reference sequence).

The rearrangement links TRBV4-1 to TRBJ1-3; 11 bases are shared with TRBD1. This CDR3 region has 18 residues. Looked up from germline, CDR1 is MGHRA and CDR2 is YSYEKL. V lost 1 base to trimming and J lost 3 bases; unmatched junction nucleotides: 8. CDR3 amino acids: CASSQGLRDRGFGNTIYF. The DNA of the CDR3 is TGCGCCAGCAGCCAAGGGTTGCGGGACAGGGGGTTTGGAAACACCATATATTTT.

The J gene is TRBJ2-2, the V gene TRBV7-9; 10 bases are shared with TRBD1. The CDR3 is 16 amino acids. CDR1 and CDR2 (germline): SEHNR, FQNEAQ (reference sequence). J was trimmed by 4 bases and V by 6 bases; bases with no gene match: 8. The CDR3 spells CASRNTGTGATGELFF. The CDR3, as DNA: TGTGCCAGCAGGAACACCGGGACAGGGGCCACCGGGGAGCTGTTTTTT.

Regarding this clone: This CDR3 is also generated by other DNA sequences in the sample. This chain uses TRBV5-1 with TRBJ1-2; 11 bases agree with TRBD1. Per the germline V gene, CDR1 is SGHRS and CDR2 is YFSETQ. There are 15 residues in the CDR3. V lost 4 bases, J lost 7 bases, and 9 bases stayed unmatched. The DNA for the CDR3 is TGCGCCAGCAGCCTATCCGGACAGGGGGCGTCTGGCTACACCTTC. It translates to CASSLSGQGASGYTF.

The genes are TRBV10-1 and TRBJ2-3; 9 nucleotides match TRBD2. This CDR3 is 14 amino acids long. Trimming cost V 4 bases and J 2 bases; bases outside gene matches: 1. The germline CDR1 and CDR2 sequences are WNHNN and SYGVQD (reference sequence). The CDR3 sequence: CASSVAGATDTQYF. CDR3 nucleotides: TGCGCCAGCAGTGTAGCGGGAGCCACAGATACGCAGTATTTT.

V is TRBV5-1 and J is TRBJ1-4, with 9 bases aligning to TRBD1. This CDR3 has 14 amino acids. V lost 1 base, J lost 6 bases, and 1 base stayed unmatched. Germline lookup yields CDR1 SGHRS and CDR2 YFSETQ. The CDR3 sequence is CASSLTGGYEKLFF. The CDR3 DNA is TGCGCCAGCAGCTTGACAGGGGGCTATGAAAAACTGTTTTTT.

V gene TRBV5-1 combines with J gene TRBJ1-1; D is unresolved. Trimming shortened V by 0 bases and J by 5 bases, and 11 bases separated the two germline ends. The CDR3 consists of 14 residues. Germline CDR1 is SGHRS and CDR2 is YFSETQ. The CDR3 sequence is CASSLGRIGTEAFF. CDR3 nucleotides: TGCGCCAGCAGCTTGGGACGGATTGGAACTGAAGCTTTCTTT.

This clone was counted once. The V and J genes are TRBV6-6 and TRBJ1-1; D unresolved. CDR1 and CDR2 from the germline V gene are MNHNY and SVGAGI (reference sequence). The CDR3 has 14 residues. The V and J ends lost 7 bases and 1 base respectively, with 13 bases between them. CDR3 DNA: TGTGCCAGCACCCCGCATGGGCCGAACACTGAAGCTTTCTTT. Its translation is CASTPHGPNTEAFF.

The CDR3 coding sequence is TGCGCCAGCAGCTTCCTTAAGGACGGCGGCGAGCAGTACTTC. Protein: CASSFLKDGGEQYF. The genes are TRBV5-1 and TRBJ2-7; D not certain. The CDR3 is 14 residues long. CDR1 SGHRS and CDR2 YFSETQ come from the germline V gene. Trimming removed 2 bases at V and 6 bases at J, with 15 bases between.

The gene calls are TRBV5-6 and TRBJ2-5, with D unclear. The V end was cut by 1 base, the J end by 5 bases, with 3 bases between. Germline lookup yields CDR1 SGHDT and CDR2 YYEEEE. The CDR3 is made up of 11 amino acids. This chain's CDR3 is CASSLRETQYF. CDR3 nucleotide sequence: TGTGCCAGCAGCTTGAGGGAGACCCAGTACTTC.

The CDR3 DNA follows: TGTGCCAGCAGCTATAAAAACGGCGGGGAGCTGTTTTTT. This translates into CASSYKNGGELFF. This chain links TRBV7-3 with TRBJ2-2; D gene uncertain. V was trimmed by 4 bases and J by 7 bases, leaving 10 bases between them. From germline, CDR1 is SGHTA and CDR2 FQGTGA. This CDR3 region has 13 residues.

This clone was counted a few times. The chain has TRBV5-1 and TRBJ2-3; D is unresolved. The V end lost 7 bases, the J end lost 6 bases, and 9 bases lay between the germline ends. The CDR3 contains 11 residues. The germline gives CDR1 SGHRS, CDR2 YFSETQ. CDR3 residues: CASPDDDTQYF. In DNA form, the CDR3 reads TGCGCCAGCCCCGACGATGATACGCAGTATTTT.

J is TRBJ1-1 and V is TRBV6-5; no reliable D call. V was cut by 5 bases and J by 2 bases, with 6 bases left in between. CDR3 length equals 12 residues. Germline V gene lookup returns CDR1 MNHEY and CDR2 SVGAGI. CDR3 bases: TGTGCCAGCAGTCCCTCTAACACTGAAGCTTTCTTT. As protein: CASSPSNTEAFF.